This T cell receptor (beta chain) was found in a study of shared clonotypes between healthy human individuals. Study outcomes and limitations: Between several donors, naive CD4 clonotypes were shared at a level of roughly 5.5%.

CD4+ cell separation produced CD45RA+ naive and CD45RA-negative memory subsets. In replicate PCRs of sorted subsets, roughly 210 ng DNA, 29,000 or so T cell genomes, was used. Profiled with immunoSEQ multiplex PCR; TCRdb holds only in-frame clones, not every one. Found here are roughly 2.5 million clones, approximately 92% of them singletons; the top ten hold 0.13% to 0.15%. About this clone itself: Its antigen is undetermined.

The CDR3 consists of 18 residues. Germline V gives CDR1 LGHNT, CDR2 FRNRAP. Unmatched junction bases numbered 13, after V lost 5 bases and J lost 1 base. The chain has TRBV12-5 and TRBJ2-2; 7 nucleotides agree with TRBD2. The sequenced material came from naive CD4+ T cells sorted from blood. Subset reported: CD45RA+ positively selected. The source of this sequence is a man aged 18 to 30 in good health. The chain's CDR3 is CASGPPRGSGMNTGELFF. CDR3 coding DNA: TGTGCTAGTGGTCCCCCTCGGGGGAGCGGGATGAACACCGGGGAGCTGTTTTTT. The entire variable domain, with the rest obtained from reference TRBV12-5 and TRBJ2-2, is as follows: DARVTQTPRHKVTEMGQEVTMRCQPILGHNTVFWYRQTMMQGLELLAYFRNRAPLDDSGMPKDRFSAEMPDATLATLKIQPSEPRDSAVYFCASGPPRGSGMNTGELFFGEGSRLTVL.